The next 17 T cell receptor beta chains were all read from a single sample in a study of T cells in Graves' hyperthyroidism and ophthalmopathy. What was amplified from RNA transcripts were TCR beta CDR3 regions. HTBI primers were employed in a first-round RT-PCR of the TCR CDR3. TCRdb reprocessed the multiplex PCR reads via MiXCR and lists one record per CDR3 protein. The data show approximately 370,000 distinct CDR3 sequences, roughly 17% seen once. Sequenced sample: blood. The receptor source for this set is a woman in her 30s with Graves' hyperthyroidism that later progressed to Graves' ophthalmopathy.

This clonotype was counted ten times or more. V usage is TRBV24-1 and J usage is TRBJ2-7, with TRBD1 identical over 9 bases. The CDR3 contains 14 residues. V was clipped by 3 bases and J by 5 bases; unmatched bases: 4. Per the germline V gene, CDR1 is KGHDR and CDR2 is SFDVKD. DNA for the CDR3: TGTGCCACCAGTGATGCGGACAGGGGTCACGAGCAGTACTTC. This codes for CATSDADRGHEQYF.

The chain joins TRBV3-1 to TRBJ2-2; 7 nucleotides match TRBD1. CDR1 and CDR2 from the germline V gene are LGHDT and YNNKEL (reference sequence). This CDR3 is 15 amino acids long. V was clipped by 1 base and J by 6 bases; unmatched bases: 5. The CDR3 here is CASSQVGQGAGELFF. CDR3 coding DNA: TGTGCCAGCAGCCAAGTGGGGCAGGGGGCCGGGGAGCTGTTTTTT.

This clonotype was seen ten or more times. V gene TRBV28 combines with J gene TRBJ2-7; D is possibly TRBD1 or TRBD2 (5 bases each). Germline assignment: CDR1 MDHEN and CDR2 SYDVKM. V lost 6 bases and J lost 7, with 28 bases in between. CDR3 length: 17 amino acids. The CDR3 nucleotides read TGTGCCAGCAGCCCTCGACGCGGTGGGGTTACGGGGCGGGAGCAGTACTTC. Protein product: CASSPRRGGVTGREQYF. Drawing the rest from reference TRBV28 and TRBJ2-7, the complete variable domain is DVKVTQSSRYLVKRTGEKVFLECVQDMDHENMFWYRQDPGLGLRLIYFSYDVKMKEKGDIPEGYSVSREKKERFSLILESASTNQTSMYLCASSPRRGGVTGREQYFGPGTRLTVT.

This clonotype turned up a few times. The chain combines TRBV28 with TRBJ1-3; D remains unclear. V gave up 5 bases and J gave up 13 bases, with 21 bases separating them. The CDR3 extends over 14 amino acids. CDR1 and CDR2 from the germline V gene are MDHEN and SYDVKM. The CDR3 DNA reads TGTGCCAGCAGTCGCCCCCCCGAGTTCGGTAGAATATATTTT. Amino acid sequence: CASSRPPEFGRIYF. Variable domain in full (rest from reference TRBV28 and TRBJ1-3): DVKVTQSSRYLVKRTGEKVFLECVQDMDHENMFWYRQDPGLGLRLIYFSYDVKMKEKGDIPEGYSVSREKKERFSLILESASTNQTSMYLCASSRPPEFGRIYFGEGSWLTVV.

This clonotype was counted ten times or more. The chain recombines TRBV5-6 with TRBJ2-7, with TRBD1 matching over 9 bases. The junction had 2 bases not matched to a gene; V was cut back by 2 bases and J by 2 bases. CDR1 SGHDT and CDR2 YYEEEE come from the germline V gene. The CDR3 is 14 amino acids. The CDR3 loop reads CASSFGTGTYEQYF. For the CDR3, the DNA is TGTGCCAGCAGCTTCGGGACAGGGACCTACGAGCAGTACTTC.

In its sample, this clonotype was seen many times. The chain carries TRBV27 and TRBJ2-2; D may correspond to TRBD1 or TRBD2 (5 bases each). V was shortened by 7 bases and J by 4 bases, with 10 bases between the two germline ends. Germline CDR1 reads MNHEY; CDR2 reads SMNVEV (reference sequence). CDR3 length: 13 amino acids. The CDR3 DNA is TGTGCCAGCATGACCGGGGCCACCGGGGAGCTGTTTTTT. Protein sequence: CASMTGATGELFF.

Ten or more counts support this clonotype. This chain uses TRBV28 with TRBJ1-2; 9 nucleotides line up with TRBD1. The CDR3 has 18 residues. The J segment lost 2 bases and the V segment lost 6 bases, leaving 16 bases of the junction unmatched. CDR1 and CDR2 (germline): MDHEN, SYDVKM. In DNA form, the CDR3 reads TGTGCCAGCAGATCCTATAGTGGGACAGGGCCCGAAAACTATGGCTACACCTTC. This codes for CASRSYSGTGPENYGYTF.

This clonotype was picked up many times. The V call is TRBV2, the J call TRBJ2-1, with TRBD1 matching over 9 bases. In germline, CDR1 is SNHLY, CDR2 FYNNEI. The CDR3 is 13 residues long. V was clipped by 7 bases and J by 8 bases; unmatched bases: 6. The CDR3 nucleotides are TGTGCCAGCAACGGACAGGGGAGCCATGAGCAGTTCTTC. Its protein product is CASNGQGSHEQFF.

In this sample, this clonotype turned up many times. This rearrangement joins TRBV20-1 to TRBJ1-2; D gene ambiguous. CDR1 is DFQATT, CDR2 SNEGSKA, per germline (reference sequence). The CDR3 spans 14 residues. CDR3 region: CSALGITAGYGYTF. The CDR3 nucleotides are TGCAGCGCCCTAGGGATCACAGCGGGGTATGGCTACACCTTC.

The V gene is TRBV10-3, the J gene TRBJ1-1; possible D gene TRBD1, 5 bases. Per the germline V gene, CDR1 is ENHRY and CDR2 is SYGVKD. There are 15 residues in the CDR3. The ends were cut back, 0 bases at V and 5 bases at J, with 13 bases in the middle. The CDR3 nucleotides read TGTGCCATCAGTGAGTCCTTGGGGGTGGGAACTGAAGCTTTCTTT. Translating it yields CAISESLGVGTEAFF.

This clonotype was counted only a few times. The chain employs TRBV7-3 and TRBJ1-5, with 9 bases lining up with TRBD1. Trimming removed 5 bases from V and 2 bases from J; junction bases left unmatched: 16. Germline CDR1 and CDR2: SGHTA and FQGTGA. CDR3 length: 19 residues. The CDR3 is CASSPDPPDRGGGNQPQHF. In DNA form, the CDR3 reads TGTGCCAGCAGCCCCGACCCCCCGGACAGGGGCGGTGGCAATCAGCCCCAGCATTTT.

The chain has TRBV6-1 and TRBJ1-5, with 8 bases fitting TRBD1. J was trimmed by 2 bases and V by 7 bases; bases with no gene match: 7. Germline assignment: CDR1 MNHNS and CDR2 SASEGT. The CDR3 spans 15 residues. The CDR3 protein is CASTAQGAGNQPQHF. The CDR3 DNA is TGTGCCAGCACGGCTCAGGGGGCAGGCAATCAGCCCCAGCATTTT.

This clonotype came up a few times. CDR3 amino acids: CASSLRQDGGGYTF. Here the CDR3 DNA reads TGTGCCAGCAGCTTAAGGCAGGACGGGGGTGGCTACACCTTC. This chain connects TRBV7-6 to TRBJ1-2, with a possible D match to TRBD1 (5 bases). V was shortened by 2 bases and J by 7 bases, with 14 bases between the two germline ends. Germline V CDR1 and CDR2: SGHVS, FNYEAQ. CDR3 length equals 14 residues.

This clonotype was seen many times. The gene calls are TRBV6-1 and TRBJ2-5, with 11 bases aligning to TRBD2. The germline gives CDR1 MNHNS, CDR2 SASEGT. The J segment lost 5 bases and the V segment lost 6 bases, leaving 8 bases of the junction unmatched. The length of the CDR3 is 15 residues. Written as DNA, the CDR3 is TGTGCCAGCAGGAAGACTAGCGGGATCCTCGAGACCCAGTACTTC. Protein product: CASRKTSGILETQYF.

This clonotype was seen ten or more times. The gene calls are TRBV28 and TRBJ2-7, with 7 nucleotides matching TRBD1. The CDR3 is 15 residues long. The germline V gene has CDR1 MDHEN and CDR2 SYDVKM. V gave up 5 bases and J gave up 0 bases; unmatched junction bases: 7. CDR3 amino acids: CASSLETGTSYEQYF. In nucleotides, the CDR3 is TGTGCCAGCAGTCTCGAGACAGGGACCTCCTACGAGCAGTACTTC.

The chain carries TRBV3-1 and TRBJ1-2; D remains unclear. Germline CDR1 reads LGHDT; CDR2 reads YNNKEL (reference sequence). This CDR3 is built from 14 residues. V lost 8 bases to trimming and J lost 5 bases, with 18 bases between them. CDR3 residues: CASGLDRGGYGYTF. CDR3 DNA: TGTGCCAGCGGCCTCGACCGGGGAGGATATGGCTACACCTTC.

In this sample, this clonotype turned up a few times. The V gene is TRBV6-1, the J gene TRBJ2-3; 7 nucleotides match TRBD1. Looked up from germline, CDR1 is MNHNS and CDR2 is SASEGT. V gave up 5 bases and J gave up 3 bases; unmatched junction bases: 2. CDR3 length: 13 amino acids. The CDR3 DNA reads TGTGCCAGCAGTCCACAGGGGACAGATACGCAGTATTTT. Its translation: CASSPQGTDTQYF.